This entry lists 7 T cell receptor beta chains sequenced from one sample in a study of blood T cell repertoires in COVID-19. Clones were read by immunoSEQ multiplex PCR, and TCRdb kept only the in-frame ones, dropping some. The sample lists tens of thousands of clones, 80% seen once, with 15% to 20% in the top ten. Sequenced material: peripheral blood. The receptors originated from an elderly woman with active or convalescent COVID-19.

This sequence joins TRBV20-1 and TRBJ2-7; D unresolved. Trimming left V 3 bases short and J 6 bases short, with 9 bases between. Germline values: CDR1 DFQATT, CDR2 SNEGSKA (reference sequence). The CDR3 runs to 11 residues. The DNA of the CDR3 is TGCAGTGCTAGTGCTAGGCTCGAGCAGTACTTC. This translates into CSASARLEQYF.

This chain uses TRBV7-9 with TRBJ1-4, with 7 bases identical to TRBD1. The CDR3 has 14 residues. CDR1 SEHNR and CDR2 FQNEAQ come from the germline V gene (reference sequence). V trimming: 7 bases; J trimming: 3 bases; junction bases outside the gene matches: 5. The CDR3 DNA is TGTGCCAGCACCAAAGGGACAGCTAATGAAAAACTGTTTTTT. Its translation is CASTKGTANEKLFF.

The chain recombines TRBV30 with TRBJ2-3, with 8 bases lining up with TRBD2. Trimming at V came to 0 bases and at J to 6 bases, leaving 11 bases not matched to a gene. The CDR3 sequence is 16 residues long. Germline CDR1 and CDR2: GTSNPN and SVGIG (reference sequence). CDR3 DNA sequence: TGTGCCTGGAGTGTAGTGCGGGGGGCCCGCAGTGATACGCAGTATTTT. This sequence encodes CAWSVVRGARSDTQYF. The whole variable domain, remainder taken from reference TRBV30 and TRBJ2-3, is SQTIHQWPATLVQPVGSPLSLECTVEGTSNPNLYWYRQAAGRGLQLLFYSVGIGQISSEVPQNLSASRPQDRQFILSSKKLLLSDSGFYLCAWSVVRGARSDTQYFGPGTRLTVL.

This chain joins TRBV19 and TRBJ2-5; 10 bases fit TRBD2. The CDR3 length is 17 residues. The germline gives CDR1 LNHDA, CDR2 SQIVND (reference sequence). V shed 1 base, J shed 1 base, and the junction held 6 bases outside the gene matches. CDR3 coding DNA: TGTGCCAGTAGTATAGGCTCTGGACTAGCGGTCCAAGAGACCCAGTACTTC. It codes for CASSIGSGLAVQETQYF.

The V gene is TRBV7-2, the J gene TRBJ2-1; 8 positions agree with TRBD1. This CDR3 comprises 15 residues. V shed 7 bases, J shed 6 bases, and the junction held 11 bases outside the gene matches. Per the germline V gene, CDR1 is SGHTA and CDR2 is FQGNSA. Here the CDR3 DNA reads TGTGCCAGCACCTTCAGGGGGCGTGGAGCCAATGAGCAGTTCTTC. Protein product: CASTFRGRGANEQFF.

This chain uses TRBV29-1 with TRBJ1-1; D gene uncertain. V lost 4 bases and J 3 bases, leaving 12 bases between the germline ends. The CDR3 has 13 residues. Germline V gives CDR1 SQVTM, CDR2 ANQGSEA. The CDR3 nucleotides are TGCAGCGTTGCCTTGATGGAGGACACTGAAGCTTTCTTT. It translates to CSVALMEDTEAFF.

This clone was recorded a few times. V usage is TRBV11-2 and J usage is TRBJ2-1; 7 nucleotides match TRBD2. Trimming cost V 1 base and J 0 bases; bases outside gene matches: 6. The CDR3 runs to 17 residues. The germline V gene has CDR1 SGHAT and CDR2 FQNNGV. The CDR3 region has the DNA TGTGCCAGCAGCTTAGTAACGGGAGGAATCTCCTACAATGAGCAGTTCTTC. It is translated as CASSLVTGGISYNEQFF.